This T cell receptor (beta chain) comes out of a study of memory CD4+ T cells and cytomegalovirus serostatus. Study-wide context: This sample comes from healthy Belgian adults, fewer than ten CMV seropositive, approximately 23 seronegative.

The sort gate was single viable CD3+CD4+CD8-CD45RO+ cells for memory CD4+ T cells. CDR1 is MNHNS, CDR2 SASEGT, per germline. The CDR3 is made up of 14 amino acids. Trimming shortened V by 6 bases and J by 0 bases, and 9 bases separated the two germline ends. Sequencing used immunoSEQ multiplex PCR; TCRdb keeps in-frame clones, though not all of them. In the table there are about 50,000 clones, around four fifths of which are singletons. The chain has TRBV6-1 and TRBJ1-5; D ambiguous. This receptor was taken from an adult in good health and CMV-seronegative. Sequences were obtained from memory CD4+ T cells from blood. The CDR3 spells CASRDRNSNQPQHF. CDR3 coding DNA: TGTGCCAGCAGGGATCGAAATAGCAATCAGCCCCAGCATTTT.